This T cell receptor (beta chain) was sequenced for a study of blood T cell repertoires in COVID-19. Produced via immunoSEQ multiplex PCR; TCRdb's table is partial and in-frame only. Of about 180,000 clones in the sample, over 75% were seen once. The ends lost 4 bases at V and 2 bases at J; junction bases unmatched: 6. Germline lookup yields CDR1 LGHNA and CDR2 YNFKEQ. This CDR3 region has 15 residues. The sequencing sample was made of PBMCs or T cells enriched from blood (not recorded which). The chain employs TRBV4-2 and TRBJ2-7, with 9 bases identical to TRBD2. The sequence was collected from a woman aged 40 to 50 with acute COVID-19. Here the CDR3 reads CASSPGSSGAYEQYF. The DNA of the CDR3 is TGTGCCAGCAGCCCCGGATCTAGCGGGGCCTACGAGCAGTACTTC.